This paragraph covers one T cell receptor (beta chain) sequence. Its antigen remains unknown. The data belong to a study of blood T cells in healthy people across ages. Primers used in a second PCR of about 7 to 11 cycles were a sample-barcoded 5' primer and a J-beta primer mix. Unique molecular identifiers of 12 random nucleotides labeled each cDNA. TCRdb reanalysed the 5' RACE reads using MiXCR and keeps one entry per CDR3 protein. This table has 600,000 to 800,000 distinct CDR3 sequences, around a fifth appearing once. Findings and caveats of the study: Underestimates were what the diversity estimates from one million T cells were considered to be. Strong correlation linked observed beta diversity and percent naive T cells.

Germline lookup yields CDR1 MGHRA and CDR2 YSYEKL. CDR3 length equals 14 residues. Trimming pared 5 bases from V and 0 bases from J, leaving 11 bases between. Specimen: blood. The sequence derives from a man between 65 and 79 years old in good health. The V and J genes are TRBV4-1 and TRBJ2-7, with D tentatively TRBD1 (5 bases). The CDR3 DNA reads as TGCGCCAGCAGCACCCAGGGTGACTCCTACGAGCAGTACTTC. This gives the protein CASSTQGDSYEQYF.